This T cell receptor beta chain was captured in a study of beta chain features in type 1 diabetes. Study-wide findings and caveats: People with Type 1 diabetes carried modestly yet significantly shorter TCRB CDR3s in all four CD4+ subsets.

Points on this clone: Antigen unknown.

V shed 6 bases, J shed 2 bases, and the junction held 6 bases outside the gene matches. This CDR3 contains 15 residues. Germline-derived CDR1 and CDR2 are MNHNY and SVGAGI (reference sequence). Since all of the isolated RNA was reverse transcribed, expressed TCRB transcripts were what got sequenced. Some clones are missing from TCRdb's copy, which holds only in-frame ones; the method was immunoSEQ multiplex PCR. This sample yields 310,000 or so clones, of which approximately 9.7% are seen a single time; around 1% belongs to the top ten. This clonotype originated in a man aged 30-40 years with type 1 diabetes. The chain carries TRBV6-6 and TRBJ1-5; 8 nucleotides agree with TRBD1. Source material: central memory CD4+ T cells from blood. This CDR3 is CASRTGGGGNQPQHF. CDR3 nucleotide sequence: TGTGCCAGCAGAACAGGGGGTGGAGGCAATCAGCCCCAGCATTTT.